The rows below give T cell receptor beta chains drawn from one sample of a study of identifying expanded T cells in peripheral blood. Generated by immunoSEQ multiplex PCR, the TCRdb table keeps only in-frame clones and is missing some. The data show 80,000 or so clones, about four fifths seen once. Sequences were obtained from blood. Receptors were obtained from a person aged 18 to 75 in good health. Both conserved end residues are part of each CDR3. Each record gives: clone size, V gene, J gene, D gene, CDR3 DNA, CDR3 protein. D genes are given only for firm matches. The size entry is marked missing in some rows and otherwise reads once, few, many or a size class.

-,TRBV10-2,TRBJ2-2,-,TGCGCCAGCAGTGAGTCCCCCCAGGGAACCGGGGAGCTGTTTTTT,CASSESPQGTGELFF
-,TRBV7-9,TRBJ2-5,TRBD1,TGTGCCAGCAGCCACGCCGGAGACAGGGCCGGGGAAGAGACCCAGTACTTC,CASSHAGDRAGEETQYF
-,TRBV2,TRBJ2-5,TRBD1,TGTGCCAGCAGTGAAGGCCCAGGGGGCGTAGAGACCCAGTACTTC,CASSEGPGGVETQYF
-,TRBV7-2,TRBJ1-5,-,TGTGCCAGCAGCCAGGGGAGGAGCAATCAGCCCCAGCATTTT,CASSQGRSNQPQHF
once,TRBV7-9,TRBJ2-5,-,TGTGCCAGCAGCTTAGCCCGGGAGATACAAGGGACCCAGTACTTC,CASSLAREIQGTQYF
once,TRBV7-2,TRBJ2-3,TRBD2,TGTGCCAGCAGCTCCGGGACTAGCGTACGCACAGATACGCAGTATTTT,CASSSGTSVRTDTQYF
-,TRBV11-2,TRBJ1-5,-,TGTGCCAGCAGCTTAGGCAGGGACCAGCCCCAGCATTTT,CASSLGRDQPQHF
-,TRBV7-9,TRBJ1-1,TRBD1,TGTGCCAGCAGTCTTAGACAGGGTACTGAAGCTTTCTTT,CASSLRQGTEAFF
once,TRBV28,TRBJ1-5,-,TGTGCCAGCAGTTCCCAGCCAGGGGCAAGGACCCCCAATCAGCCCCAGCATTTT,CASSSQPGARTPNQPQHF
-,TRBV28,TRBJ1-2,-,TGTGCCAGCAGTTTTTCACAGGGATTTTTTGAGTACTATGGCTACACCTTC,CASSFSQGFFEYYGYTF
-,TRBV7-9,TRBJ2-2,TRBD1,TGTGCCAGAGGGACAGGGAGTGCCCGGACCGGGGAGCTGTTTTTT,CARGTGSARTGELFF
-,TRBV5-1,TRBJ1-5,-,TGCGCCAGCAGTGTTGACACCAATAGCAATCAGCCCCAGCATTTT,CASSVDTNSNQPQHF
-,TRBV5-1,TRBJ2-5,-,TGCGCCAGCAGGCCCCCGTTGTCCCTGAGAGGAGAGACCCAGTACTTC,CASRPPLSLRGETQYF
few,TRBV14,TRBJ2-2,TRBD2,TGTGCCAGCAGCGCGGGGGGGGTTCGATCGGACACCGGGGAGCTGTTTTTT,CASSAGGVRSDTGELFF
-,TRBV7-6,TRBJ2-3,TRBD2,TGTGCCAGCAGCTTAGGGGCTAGCGGGGAGGTGGATACGCAGTATTTT,CASSLGASGEVDTQYF
-,TRBV5-4,TRBJ1-1,-,TGTGCCAGCAGCGAATCAGAGAACACTGAAGCTTTCTTT,CASSESENTEAFF
-,TRBV6-5,TRBJ1-2,-,TGTGCCAGCAGTTACTTGGACCTTCTACGCCCCGGTGGCTACACTTTC,CASSYLDLLRPGGYTF
-,TRBV28,TRBJ1-4,TRBD1,TGTGCCAGCACCACACTCACAGGGGAAGATGAAAAACTGTTTTTT,CASTTLTGEDEKLFF
-,TRBV7-9,TRBJ2-7,TRBD1,TGTGCCAGCAGCTTTAGTACTCAGACAGGGGCTGGCCACGAGCAGTACTTC,CASSFSTQTGAGHEQYF
-,TRBV9,TRBJ1-6,-,TGTGCCAGCAGGGCAGGAGCTGATAATTCACCCCTCCACTTT,CASRAGADNSPLHF
-,TRBV19,TRBJ1-4,TRBD1,TGTGCCAGTAGTGTCATCCGGGACAGACGGGAAAAACTGTTTTTT,CASSVIRDRREKLFF
-,TRBV10-2,TRBJ2-5,-,TGCGCCAGCAGTGAGTCGGTCGGGGGAGAGACCCAGTACTTC,CASSESVGGETQYF
-,TRBV7-9,TRBJ2-5,TRBD2,TGTGCCAGCAGCCCCGTGGGACTAGCGGGAGTAGAGACCCAGTACTTC,CASSPVGLAGVETQYF
-,TRBV6-6,TRBJ2-7,-,TGTGCCAGCAGTTACTCGATGGGACGCGAGCAGTACTTC,CASSYSMGREQYF
-,TRBV19,TRBJ2-2,-,TGTGCCAGTAGTATGGGCAGGGGGGAGCTGTTTTTT,CASSMGRGELFF
-,TRBV13,TRBJ2-2,-,TGTGCCAGCAGCTTAGGCGGAGGCGGGACCGGGGAGCTGTTTTTT,CASSLGGGGTGELFF
-,TRBV6-5,TRBJ1-1,-,TGTGCCAGCAGTTACTCTTGGGGAGGGAACACTGAAGCTTTCTTT,CASSYSWGGNTEAFF
-,TRBV7-2,TRBJ2-7,TRBD2,TGTGCCAGCAGCTTAGTCTTTAGCGGGATTACAAACGAGCAGTACTTC,CASSLVFSGITNEQYF
few,TRBV19,TRBJ1-5,TRBD1,TGTGCCAGTAGCCGGACAGGGGATGGCAATCAGCCCCAGCATTTT,CASSRTGDGNQPQHF
-,TRBV11-2,TRBJ2-7,TRBD2,TGTGCCAGCAGCCGACCCCCAGCAGCGGGAGACCACGAGCAGTACTTC,CASSRPPAAGDHEQYF
-,TRBV28,TRBJ1-2,-,TGTGCCAGCAACTCGCTCGGGACGTCTAACTATGGCTACACCTTC,CASNSLGTSNYGYTF